Below are 12 T cell receptor beta chains sequenced from a single sample in a study of identical twins (dated by TCRdb to 2016 to 2018). The library was prepared using 5' RACE. Sequenced on an Illumina HiSeq 2000. Through fastp at Q25 and MiXCR, TCRdb rebuilt clones from the public reads, retaining in-frame beta chains. One record per CDR3 amino acid sequence lists the most common genes and DNA. This sample gives around 670,000 distinct CDR3 sequences in total; 5.5% to 6.5% of them show up just once. In total, the top ten clones hold approximately 1.6% of the sample. Sequenced: naive T cells sorted from blood. The cell subset or site label here, explained by the study, means: cells isolated with a human naive T-cell isolation kit. The source is a man younger than 35 in good health.

The chain links TRBV27 to TRBJ2-5, with unresolved D. CDR3 length: 15 residues. V was trimmed by 4 bases and J by 1 base, leaving 13 bases between them. Germline V gene sequence: CDR1 MNHEY, CDR2 SMNVEV (reference sequence). CDR3 loop: CASSSGSKPQETQYF. CDR3 DNA: TGTGCCAGCAGTTCGGGCAGCAAACCCCAAGAGACCCAGTACTTC.

This rearrangement joins TRBV30 to TRBJ1-5, with 9 bases identical to TRBD1. This CDR3 has 16 amino acids. The V segment lost 2 bases and the J segment 3 bases; nucleotides outside the gene matches: 8. Germline values: CDR1 GTSNPN, CDR2 SVGIG (reference sequence). The CDR3 protein is CAWSRGGTGTNQPQHF. CDR3 nucleotide sequence: TGTGCCTGGAGTCGGGGCGGGACAGGGACCAATCAGCCCCAGCATTTT. Looking up the rest from reference TRBV30 and TRBJ1-5 gives the full variable domain: SQTIHQWPATLVQPVGSPLSLECTVEGTSNPNLYWYRQAAGRGLQLLFYSVGIGQISSEVPQNLSASRPQDRQFILSSKKLLLSDSGFYLCAWSRGGTGTNQPQHFGDGTRLSIL.

This clonotype appeared many times. This chain links TRBV7-9 with TRBJ2-2; 8 nucleotides line up with TRBD1. The germline gives CDR1 SEHNR, CDR2 FQNEAQ (reference sequence). J was trimmed by 1 base and V by 5 bases; bases with no gene match: 9. The CDR3 length is 17 residues. In DNA form, the CDR3 reads TGTGCCAGCAGCACTCATGGACAGGGAAGGAACACCGGGGAGCTGTTTTTT. Protein: CASSTHGQGRNTGELFF.

This sequence joins TRBV5-6 and TRBJ2-5; the match to TRBD2 covers 14 bases. The CDR3 runs 17 residues. The V segment lost 3 bases and the J segment 2 bases; nucleotides outside the gene matches: 6. CDR1 and CDR2 (germline): SGHDT, YYEEEE. The CDR3 loop reads CASSSGLAGEPQETQYF. CDR3 coding DNA: TGTGCCAGCAGCTCGGGACTAGCGGGGGAACCTCAAGAGACCCAGTACTTC.

This clonotype showed up many times. The rearrangement links TRBV29-1 to TRBJ2-1; TRBD1 is a possible D gene (6 bases). The V and J ends lost 4 bases and 3 bases respectively, with 10 bases between them. Germline V lookup: CDR1 SQVTM, CDR2 ANQGSEA. This CDR3 region has 13 residues. CDR3 DNA: TGCAGCGTTGTTTCCAGGGGCTACAATGAGCAGTTCTTC. Protein sequence: CSVVSRGYNEQFF.

This clonotype was seen more than once but under ten times. The junction does not match germline at one end; this may be a read error. V is TRBV12-3 or TRBV12-4 and J is TRBJ2-2; TRBD1 aligns across 8 bases. The CDR3 has 16 amino acids. CDR3: CASNAGGSGITEELFF. The DNA of the CDR3 is TGTGCCAGCAACGCAGGGGGCTCGGGAATCACCGAGGAGCTGTTTTTT.

The sample holds a few counts of this clonotype. The V and J genes are TRBV6-5 and TRBJ1-1; TRBD1 is a possible D gene (5 bases). Germline V gene lookup returns CDR1 MNHEY and CDR2 SVGAGI. The CDR3 totals 16 residues. Deletions cut 2 bases from V and 5 bases from J, with 18 bases between. CDR3 protein: CASSYGSGSRGTEAFF. Written as DNA, the CDR3 is TGTGCCAGCAGTTACGGGTCTGGGTCACGGGGGACTGAAGCTTTCTTT.

This clonotype was seen a few times. The chain couples TRBV20-1 to TRBJ2-7; D remains ambiguous. Germline CDR1 and CDR2: DFQATT and SNEGSKA (reference sequence). CDR3 length: 11 residues. Trimming cost V 3 bases and J 12 bases, with 15 bases left between them. In nucleotides, the CDR3 is TGCAGTGCTAGGGGGTCGGGCCCTTCGTACTTC. It yields the protein CSARGSGPSYF.

This clonotype was recorded many times. This chain uses TRBV27 with TRBJ2-3; tentatively, D is TRBD2 (5 bases). V shed 3 bases and J shed 6 bases, with 13 bases lying between them. The germline V gene has CDR1 MNHEY and CDR2 SMNVEV (reference sequence). The CDR3 spans 14 residues. The CDR3: CASSFGVPGDTQYF. Written as DNA, the CDR3 is TGTGCCAGCAGTTTCGGTGTCCCGGGGGATACGCAGTATTTT.

There are many counts of this clonotype. This chain uses TRBV12-3 or TRBV12-4 with TRBJ1-1; D remains ambiguous. Trimming removed 7 bases at V and 7 bases at J, with 10 bases between. The CDR3 has 11 residues. The CDR3 DNA sequence: TGTGCCAGCAATTGGGGAGGTGAAGCTTTCTTT. It is translated as CASNWGGEAFF.

This clonotype was detected many times. The chain has TRBV20-1 and TRBJ2-5; 7 nucleotides align to TRBD2. Per the germline V gene, CDR1 is DFQATT and CDR2 is SNEGSKA (reference sequence). J gave up 5 bases and V 5 bases, and 2 bases lay outside the gene matches. This CDR3 comprises 11 residues. CDR3 protein: CSAVGGETQYF. DNA for the CDR3: TGCAGTGCTGTGGGGGGGGAGACCCAGTACTTC.

This clonotype was counted many times. The chain uses TRBV20-1 and TRBJ2-2; 7 nucleotides line up with TRBD2. Trimming at V came to 4 bases and at J to 4 bases, leaving 12 bases not matched to a gene. Germline CDR1 and CDR2: DFQATT and SNEGSKA (reference sequence). The CDR3 covers 16 residues. CDR3 in amino acids: CSANAPHLAATGELFF. For the CDR3, the DNA is TGCAGTGCTAATGCCCCCCACCTAGCGGCCACCGGGGAGCTGTTTTTT.